A single sample gave rise to the 27 T cell receptor beta chains below, sequenced in a study of technical replicates of blood from a few donors. Produced via immunoSEQ multiplex PCR; TCRdb's table is partial and in-frame only. The repertoire holds about 53,000 clones, with about 82% as singletons. The sequenced material came from PBMCs. The receptors were sampled from a human donor in good health. Some clones in this sample may be carry-over from other donors' samples.

The gene calls are TRBV2 and TRBJ2-5; D may be TRBD1 (5 bases). The germline V and J ends were trimmed by 10 bases and 5 bases, with 17 bases remaining between them. The germline CDR1 and CDR2 sequences are SNHLY and FYNNEI. This CDR3 contains 13 residues. This chain's CDR3 is CANRIIAAETQYF. CDR3 nucleotide sequence: TGTGCCAACAGGATAATAGCAGCTGAGACCCAGTACTTC.

The gene calls are TRBV7-3 and TRBJ1-2; D remains ambiguous. CDR1 is SGHTA, CDR2 FQGTGA, per germline. V was pared by 0 bases and J by 8 bases, with 10 bases between. The CDR3 covers 13 residues. CDR3 in DNA: TGTGCCAGCAGCTTAACGACTGTCCCCGGCTACACCTTC. Translation: CASSLTTVPGYTF.

V gene TRBV5-4 combines with J gene TRBJ1-5, with 8 bases that match TRBD1. Germline CDR1 reads SGHNT; CDR2 reads YYREEE (reference sequence). Trimming removed 4 bases from V and 2 bases from J; junction bases left unmatched: 5. The CDR3 runs 15 residues. The CDR3 loop reads CASSTGGGGNQPQHF. CDR3 DNA sequence: TGTGCCAGCAGCACAGGGGGTGGCGGCAATCAGCCCCAGCATTTT.

The J gene is TRBJ1-6, the V gene TRBV29-1; TRBD1 aligns across 10 bases. Per the germline V gene, CDR1 is SQVTM and CDR2 is ANQGSEA. This CDR3 has 13 amino acids. Trimming cost V 6 bases and J 8 bases; bases outside gene matches: 4. DNA of the CDR3: TGCAGCGTACCCGGGACAGGGGATTCACCCCTCCACTTT. The encoded protein is CSVPGTGDSPLHF.

V is TRBV30 and J is TRBJ2-7, with D possibly TRBD2 on 5 matching bases. Deletions cut 2 bases from V and 7 bases from J, with 6 bases between. The CDR3 is 10 amino acids. CDR1 GTSNPN and CDR2 SVGIG come from the germline V gene (reference sequence). This chain's CDR3 is CAWSTGEQYF. The CDR3 DNA sequence: TGTGCCTGGAGTACGGGGGAGCAGTACTTC. The full variable domain, completed using reference TRBV30 and TRBJ2-7, is SQTIHQWPATLVQPVGSPLSLECTVEGTSNPNLYWYRQAAGRGLQLLFYSVGIGQISSEVPQNLSASRPQDRQFILSSKKLLLSDSGFYLCAWSTGEQYFGPGTRLTVT.

The chain has TRBV11-2 and TRBJ2-5; tentatively, D is TRBD1 (5 bases). The germline gives CDR1 SGHAT, CDR2 FQNNGV. Trimming shortened V by 4 bases and J by 6 bases, and 15 bases separated the two germline ends. This CDR3 region has 14 residues. The CDR3 nucleotides read TGTGCCAGCAGCTCAAGCCAGGGCCTACAGACCCAGTACTTC. It translates to CASSSSQGLQTQYF.

The sample holds a few counts of this clone. The CDR3 bases are TGCAGCGCGGGACAGAGCAATGAGCAGTTCTTC. Its translation is CSAGQSNEQFF. The genes are TRBV29-1 and TRBJ2-1; 7 bases are a match to TRBD1. The junction had 3 bases not matched to a gene; V was cut back by 7 bases and J by 6 bases. Germline V gives CDR1 SQVTM, CDR2 ANQGSEA. The CDR3 sequence is 11 residues long.

The rearrangement links TRBV18 to TRBJ1-2, with 8 bases that match TRBD1. The germline gives CDR1 KGHSH, CDR2 LQKENI. This CDR3 is 13 amino acids long. J lost 8 bases, V lost 6 bases, and 8 bases had no gene match. The CDR3 region is CASSEGQGRGYTF. DNA for the CDR3: TGTGCCAGCTCGGAAGGACAGGGCCGGGGCTACACCTTC.

This chain links TRBV6-8 with TRBJ2-3; 11 bases are shared with TRBD2. The CDR3 is 16 amino acids. CDR1 is MNHGY, CDR2 SAAAGT, per germline. J lost 7 bases, V lost 7 bases, and 13 bases had no gene match. CDR3 DNA: TGTGCCAGCACCATCGTAGGGACTAGCGGAAATTATACGCAGTATTTT. The encoded protein is CASTIVGTSGNYTQYF.

The chain has TRBV5-5 and TRBJ2-7; tentative D call: TRBD1 (6 bases). Trimming took 0 bases from V and 7 from J, leaving 11 bases between them. Germline loops: CDR1 SGHKS, CDR2 YYEKEE (reference sequence). The CDR3 consists of 13 residues. CDR3 bases: TGTGCCAGCAGCTTGGGGCCAGGGGAGGAGCAGTACTTC. Residues: CASSLGPGEEQYF. Full variable domain (rest looked up from reference TRBV5-5 and TRBJ2-7): DAGVTQSPTHLIKTRGQQVTLRCSPISGHKSVSWYQQVLGQGPQFIFQYYEKEERGRGNFPDRFSARQFPNYSSELNVNALLLGDSALYLCASSLGPGEEQYFGPGTRLTVT.

The V gene is TRBV7-9, the J gene TRBJ1-5; no clear D. The V and J ends lost 0 bases and 4 bases respectively, with 10 bases between them. The length of the CDR3 is 15 residues. The germline V gene encodes CDR1 SEHNR and CDR2 FQNEAQ (reference sequence). CDR3 sequence: CASSLADRENQPQHF. In DNA form, the CDR3 reads TGTGCCAGCAGCTTAGCCGACCGGGAAAATCAGCCCCAGCATTTT.

The V call is TRBV7-6, the J call TRBJ1-4; 8 bases are shared with TRBD1. The junction had 9 bases not matched to a gene; V was cut back by 4 bases and J by 5 bases. This CDR3 contains 16 residues. The germline gives CDR1 SGHVS, CDR2 FNYEAQ. The CDR3 loop reads CASSSRGGQGNEKLFF. The DNA of the CDR3 is TGTGCCAGCAGCTCCCGGGGTGGACAGGGAAATGAAAAACTGTTTTTT.

The chain recombines TRBV5-4 with TRBJ2-5; D perhaps matches TRBD1 (5 bases). Germline V gene data show CDR1 as SGHNT and CDR2 as YYREEE (reference sequence). The CDR3 is 14 amino acids. Trimming left V 0 bases short and J 3 bases short, with 9 bases between. CDR3 region: CASSLAQGEETQYF. The CDR3, as DNA: TGTGCCAGCAGCTTGGCCCAGGGTGAAGAGACCCAGTACTTC.

This clone was detected only once. The rearrangement joins TRBV6-5 to TRBJ2-7; D may be TRBD1 (6 bases). The V end lost 6 bases, the J end lost 6 bases, and 21 bases lay between the germline ends. The CDR3 has 15 residues. In germline, CDR1 is MNHEY, CDR2 SVGAGI. Here the CDR3 reads CASSNDRPLYFEQYF. As DNA, the CDR3 is TGTGCCAGCAGCAACGACAGGCCTCTTTACTTCGAGCAGTACTTC.

The rearrangement joins TRBV18 to TRBJ2-5; 12 nucleotides align to TRBD1. The germline V gene encodes CDR1 KGHSH and CDR2 LQKENI. This CDR3 contains 16 residues. Unmatched junction bases numbered 8, after V lost 5 bases and J lost 4 bases. The CDR3 loop reads CASSVPGQGASETQYF. DNA for the CDR3: TGTGCCAGCTCAGTACCGGGACAGGGGGCTTCAGAGACCCAGTACTTC.

CDR3 sequence (DNA): TGTGCCTGGTCCCGGGACAGGGGGCTAGAGACCCAGTACTTC. Translated: CAWSRDRGLETQYF. The chain combines TRBV30 with TRBJ2-5, with 12 bases matching TRBD1. CDR1 is GTSNPN and CDR2 is SVGIG in the germline V gene (reference sequence). The CDR3 is 14 amino acids. V gave up 5 bases and J gave up 4 bases; unmatched junction bases: 5.

The chain has TRBV7-9 and TRBJ1-6, with a possible D match to TRBD1 (5 bases). Germline CDR1 SEHNR, CDR2 FQNEAQ (reference sequence). The CDR3 is made up of 14 amino acids. The ends were cut back, 5 bases at V and 7 bases at J, with 12 bases in the middle. The CDR3 coding sequence is TGTGCCAGCAGCGGGTGGGGGGAAAATTCACCCCTCCACTTT. Translation: CASSGWGENSPLHF.

This rearrangement joins TRBV9 to TRBJ2-2; TRBD2 matches at 9 bases. CDR1 and CDR2 from the germline V gene are SGDLS and YYNGEE. The CDR3 runs to 15 residues. With 1 base clipped from V and 6 bases from J, the junction kept 4 bases outside the gene matches. Here the CDR3 reads CASSVSGGLAGELFF. As DNA, the CDR3 is TGTGCCAGCAGCGTAAGCGGGGGGTTAGCCGGGGAGCTGTTTTTT.

The genes are TRBV19 and TRBJ1-1; D might be TRBD1 (5 bases). V gave up 5 bases and J gave up 5 bases, with 18 bases separating them. CDR1 is LNHDA and CDR2 is SQIVND in the germline V gene (reference sequence). CDR3 length equals 15 residues. CDR3 sequence (DNA): TGTGCCAGTAGTCCGCAGGGATTGGCGGGGACTGAAGCTTTCTTT. Its protein is CASSPQGLAGTEAFF. Drawing the rest from reference TRBV19 and TRBJ1-1, the complete variable domain is DGGITQSPKYLFRKEGQNVTLSCEQNLNHDAMYWYRQDPGQGLRLIYYSQIVNDFQKGDIAEGYSVSREKKESFPLTVTSAQKNPTAFYLCASSPQGLAGTEAFFGQGTRLTVV.

The V gene is TRBV30, the J gene TRBJ2-5, with 7 bases fitting TRBD2. Germline V gene lookup returns CDR1 GTSNPN and CDR2 SVGIG (reference sequence). This CDR3 comprises 15 residues. V was clipped by 3 bases and J by 5 bases; unmatched bases: 12. The CDR3 coding sequence is TGTGCCTGGAGCCCGAGCGGGACCCACGGGGAGACCCAGTACTTC. Residues: CAWSPSGTHGETQYF.

The chain has TRBV19 and TRBJ2-1; TRBD1 aligns across 9 bases. The CDR3 is made up of 16 amino acids. The germline gives CDR1 LNHDA, CDR2 SQIVND (reference sequence). Losses at the gene ends were 6 bases for V and 3 bases for J; bases not matched to a gene: 9. DNA for the CDR3: TGTGCCAGTAGACAACGACCGGGACAGGGCTACAATGAGCAGTTCTTC. It yields the protein CASRQRPGQGYNEQFF.

The chain recombines TRBV7-8 with TRBJ1-2, with 9 nucleotides matching TRBD1. The CDR3 consists of 16 residues. From germline, CDR1 is SGHVS and CDR2 FQNEAQ. With 5 bases clipped from V and 3 bases from J, the junction kept 10 bases outside the gene matches. In DNA, the CDR3 is TGTGCCAGCAGCGAGGGGGACAGGGCGGAGTACTATGGCTACACCTTC. It yields the protein CASSEGDRAEYYGYTF. Drawing the rest from reference TRBV7-8 and TRBJ1-2, the complete variable domain is GAGVSQSPRYKVAKRGQDVALRCDPISGHVSLFWYQQALGQGPEFLTYFQNEAQLDKSGLPSDRFFAERPEGSVSTLKIQRTQQEDSAVYLCASSEGDRAEYYGYTFGSGTRLTVV.

The J gene is TRBJ2-2, the V gene TRBV4-2, with D tentatively TRBD1 (5 bases). The CDR3 has 14 residues. Germline CDR1 LGHNA, CDR2 YNFKEQ. Trimming pared 6 bases from V and 3 bases from J, leaving 11 bases between. This CDR3 reads CASRGQGDTGELFF. In DNA form, the CDR3 reads TGTGCCAGCAGAGGGCAGGGTGACACCGGGGAGCTGTTTTTT.

V and J are TRBV7-6 and TRBJ2-7, with D tentatively TRBD2 (5 bases). Trimming removed 2 bases at V and 4 bases at J, with 15 bases between. CDR3 length: 15 residues. Germline V gene data show CDR1 as SGHVS and CDR2 as FNYEAQ. Here the CDR3 DNA reads TGTGCCAGCAGCTTAACGGCGGGCCCCATTTACGAGCAGTACTTC. It yields the protein CASSLTAGPIYEQYF. The full variable domain, in which reference TRBV7-6 and TRBJ2-7 provide the parts outside the CDR3, is GAGVSQSPRYKVTKRGQDVALRCDPISGHVSLYWYRQALGQGPEFLTYFNYEAQQDKSGLPNDRFSAERPEGSISTLTIQRTEQRDSAMYRCASSLTAGPIYEQYFGPGTRLTVT.

The chain combines TRBV6-5 with TRBJ1-1; a possible D gene is TRBD1 (6 bases). The ends were cut back, 2 bases at V and 6 bases at J, with 16 bases in the middle. The germline V gene encodes CDR1 MNHEY and CDR2 SVGAGI. CDR3 length: 15 amino acids. This CDR3 reads CASSYVGGGVAEAFF. In nucleotides, the CDR3 is TGTGCCAGCAGTTACGTAGGGGGTGGTGTCGCTGAAGCTTTCTTT.

This CDR3 reads CASSLGGSRAWAQYF. In nucleotides, the CDR3 is TGTGCCAGCAGCCTCGGGGGTAGCCGGGCCTGGGCCCAGTACTTC. The V call is TRBV6-5, the J call TRBJ2-5; tentative D call: TRBD2 (6 bases). Germline V gene lookup returns CDR1 MNHEY and CDR2 SVGAGI. Trimming cost V 6 bases and J 9 bases, with 23 bases left between them. The CDR3 spans 15 residues.

The genes are TRBV2 and TRBJ1-5; TRBD1 might be the D (5 bases). Germline values: CDR1 SNHLY, CDR2 FYNNEI. CDR3 length: 13 residues. V was cut by 7 bases and J by 8 bases, with 15 bases left in between. CDR3 protein: CASNWQGTEPQHF. In nucleotides, the CDR3 is TGTGCCAGCAACTGGCAGGGAACGGAGCCCCAGCATTTT. Looking up the rest from reference TRBV2 and TRBJ1-5 gives the full variable domain: EPEVTQTPSHQVTQMGQEVILRCVPISNHLYFYWYRQILGQKVEFLVSFYNNEISEKSEIFDDQFSVERPDGSNFTLKIRSTKLEDSAMYFCASNWQGTEPQHFGDGTRLSIL.